What follows is one TCR beta chain and its context. Other DNA sequences of this sample code for an identical CDR3. This entry is derived from a study of blood T cell repertoires in COVID-19. Looking at the study overall: The United States, Italy and Spain were the sources of the acute and convalescent COVID-19 samples.

Recruitment covered about 25 US areas and drew participants whose ages spanned about 18 to 100 years. Cohort allocation depended upon clinical history that participants reported. Recovery among Cohort 3 donors was established by two negative PCRs, clearance, or symptom resolution. Generated by immunoSEQ multiplex PCR, the TCRdb table keeps only in-frame clones and is missing some. This sample carries roughly 180,000 clones, roughly 82% of them seen once, and the ten largest clones take 7% to 10%. Looked up from germline, CDR1 is SQVTM and CDR2 is ANQGSEA. The V gene lost 3 bases and the J gene lost 1 base, with 10 bases spanning the gap. The CDR3 sequence is 14 residues long.

Sequenced: PBMCs or T cells enriched from blood (not recorded which). This receptor was taken from a woman under 40 who had recovered from COVID-19. J is TRBJ1-3 and V is TRBV29-1; D might be TRBD1 (6 bases). This CDR3 is CSVEEGGSGNTIYF. CDR3 nucleotides: TGCAGCGTTGAGGAGGGGGGGTCTGGAAACACCATATATTTT.